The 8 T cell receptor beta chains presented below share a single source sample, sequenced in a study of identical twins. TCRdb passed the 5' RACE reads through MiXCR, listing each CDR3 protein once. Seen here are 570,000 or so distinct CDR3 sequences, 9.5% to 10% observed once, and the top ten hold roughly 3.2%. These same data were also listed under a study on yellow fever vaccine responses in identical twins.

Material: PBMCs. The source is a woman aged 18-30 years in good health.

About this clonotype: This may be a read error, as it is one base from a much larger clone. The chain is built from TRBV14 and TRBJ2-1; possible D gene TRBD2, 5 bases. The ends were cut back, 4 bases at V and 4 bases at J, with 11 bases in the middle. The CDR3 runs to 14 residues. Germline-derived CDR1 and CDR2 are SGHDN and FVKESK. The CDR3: CASSRPGDYNEQFF. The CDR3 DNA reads TGTGCCAGCAGCCGGCCCGGGGATTACAATGAGCAGTTCTTC.

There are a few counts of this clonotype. CDR3 coding DNA: TGTGCCAGCAGTCCTTGGACAGATAACACCGGGGAGCTGTTTTTT. Translating it yields CASSPWTDNTGELFF. V and J are TRBV27 and TRBJ2-2; D is perhaps TRBD1 (6 bases). The germline V and J ends were trimmed by 5 bases and 2 bases, with 12 bases remaining between them. The V gene's germline CDR1 is MNHEY and CDR2 SMNVEV (reference sequence). The CDR3 covers 15 residues.

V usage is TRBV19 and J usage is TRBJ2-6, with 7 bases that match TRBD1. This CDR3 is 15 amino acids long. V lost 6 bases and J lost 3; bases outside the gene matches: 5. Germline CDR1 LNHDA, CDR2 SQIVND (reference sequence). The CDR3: CASSLQGVGANVLTF. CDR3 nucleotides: TGTGCCAGTAGCCTGCAGGGGGTTGGGGCCAACGTCCTGACTTTC.

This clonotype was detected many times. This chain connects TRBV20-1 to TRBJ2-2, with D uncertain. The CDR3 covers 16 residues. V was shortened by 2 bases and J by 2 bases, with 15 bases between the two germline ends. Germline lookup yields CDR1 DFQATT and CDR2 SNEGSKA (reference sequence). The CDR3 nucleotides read TGCAGTGCTAGACCACCCGGTAATCCAAACACCGGGGAGCTGTTTTTT. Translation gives CSARPPGNPNTGELFF.

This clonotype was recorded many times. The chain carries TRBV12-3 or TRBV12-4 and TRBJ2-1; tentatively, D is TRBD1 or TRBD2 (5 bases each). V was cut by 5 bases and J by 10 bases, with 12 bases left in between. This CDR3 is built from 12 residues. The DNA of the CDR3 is TGTGCCAGCAGTCGGTCTCGGGACGAGCAGTTCTTC. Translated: CASSRSRDEQFF.

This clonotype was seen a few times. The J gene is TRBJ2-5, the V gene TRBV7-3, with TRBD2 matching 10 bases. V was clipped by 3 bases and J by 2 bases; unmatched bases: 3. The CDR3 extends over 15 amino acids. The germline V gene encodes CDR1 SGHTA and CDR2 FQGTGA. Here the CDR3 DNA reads TGTGCCAGCAGCTTCCGTAGCGGGGGGCAAGAGACCCAGTACTTC. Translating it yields CASSFRSGGQETQYF. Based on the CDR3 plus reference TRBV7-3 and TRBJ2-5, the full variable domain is GAGVSQTPSNKVTEKGKYVELRCDPISGHTALYWYRQSLGQGPEFLIYFQGTGAADDSGLPNDRFFAVRPEGSVSTLKIQRTERGDSAVYLCASSFRSGGQETQYFGPGTRLLVL.

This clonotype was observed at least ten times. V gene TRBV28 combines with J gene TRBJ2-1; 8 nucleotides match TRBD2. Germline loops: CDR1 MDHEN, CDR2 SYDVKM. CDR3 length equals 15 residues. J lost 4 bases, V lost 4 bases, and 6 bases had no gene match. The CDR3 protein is CASSSGGGGYNEQFF. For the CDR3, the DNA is TGTGCCAGCAGTTCTGGTGGCGGGGGGTACAATGAGCAGTTCTTC.

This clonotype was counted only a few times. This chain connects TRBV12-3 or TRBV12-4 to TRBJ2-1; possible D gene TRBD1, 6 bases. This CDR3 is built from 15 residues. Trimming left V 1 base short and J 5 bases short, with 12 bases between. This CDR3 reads CASSLGGTGNNEQFF. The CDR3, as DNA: TGTGCCAGCAGTTTAGGAGGAACAGGGAACAATGAGCAGTTCTTC.